Below, one TCR beta chain is given with its context. Its antigen has not been determined. Per-base qualities were not stored, and no clone one base away is much larger. The entry originates in a study of cytomegalovirus exposure and HLA in healthy donors (dated by TCRdb to 2016 to 2017). Concerning the study at large: According to an earlier analysis of several hundred of the donors, about 179 million T cells yielded roughly 110 million unique TCR beta sequences and 276 Gb of sequence data. An early release covering roughly 600 HLA-typed donors comprised around 300 gigabases of sequencing data and roughly 86 million unique TCR sequences. The genetic ancestry cluster associated with self-reported Caucasian donors included around 76% of the 300 to 400 genotyped donors. The aim of the study was to test whether cataloging public T cell receptors could identify signatures of past pathogen exposure. The study profiled the T cell repertoires of about 640 subjects by immunosequencing and related them to cytomegalovirus serostatus. Along with the roughly 710-subject first cohort, a separate validation cohort of about 110 different subjects was used. High-throughput TCR immunosequencing, statistical association of individual TCRs with disease status, and machine learning were combined to predict cytomegalovirus infection status. A later analysis re-examined previously published TCR beta repertoires from around 670 donors and added high-resolution HLA genotyping to investigate patterns of TCR occurrence. Rather than using new phenotypic data, the later analysis identified candidate immune exposures from TCR beta sequences and from how often those sequences occurred across donors. In an earlier analysis of roughly 540 of the donors, high-throughput TCR beta sequencing was used to judge whether each TCR beta V gene segment behaved as functional or pseudogenic. Donor age, sex, ethnicity and CMV serostatus were compiled alongside the repertoire data. Genome-wide SNP genotypes for about three fifths of the 666 donors were used in a later genetic analysis, which treated that subset as a discovery cohort. Every repertoire in the discovery cohort had been generated on one and the same sequencing platform. Class I and class II HLA loci were covered by the typing at four-digit resolution. The number of typed donors differed by locus: about 629-630 for A, B, C, DRB1 and DQB1; 522 for DQA1; around 610 for DPA1; and roughly 470 for DPB1. Roughly 5 DR-DQ haplotypes were handled as single units for association and clustering, since linkage in the cohort was strong. Across 398 genotyped donors of the cohort, an average of about 250,000 unique TCR beta nucleotide sequences per donor were sequenced, and roughly 18% of those sequences were non-productive.

The cohort consisted of 600 to 750 healthy bone marrow donors. At the time of sampling, all cohort members were nominally healthy, though unrecorded immune exposures were likely present. The donor was CMV seropositive and belonged to the group of around 300 seropositive cohort members. A peripheral blood sample was collected from each donor, and TCR beta sequencing was performed on peripheral blood mononuclear cells. Genomic DNA was extracted from the blood cell samples with the Qiagen DNeasy Blood Extraction Kit. V gives up 3 bases and J gives up 8 bases, and the segment between their germline ends measures 18 bases. Including cysteine and phenylalanine, the CDR3 has 15 amino acids. Only CDR3 DNA is held: 45 bases, read in frame from base 1. Looking up the germline V gene yields CDR1 SGDLS and CDR2 YYNGEE. Library construction relied on the immunoSEQ multiplex PCR assay. For the multiplex PCR, a mixture combining 60 forward primers for TCR Vbeta segments and 13 reverse primers for TCR Jbeta segments was used. Amplification of the CDR3 region of rearranged TCR beta genes was performed with a multiplex PCR assay on genomic DNA. On the Illumina HiSeq System, the amplified TCR beta libraries were sequenced as 87-base-pair reads. The original pipeline was this. A later analysis counted 75 million to 100 million unique TCR beta chains across the 550 to 700 repertoires, and 9 million to 14 million of these chains were shared by at least two donors. Raw reads were error-corrected and collapsed into unique sequences with a nearest-neighbor algorithm that merged closely related sequences to remove PCR and sequencing errors. V, D and J gene segments were assigned by aligning CDR3 sequences to IMGT reference sequences. For a sequence to be retained, a match of at least six nucleotides to both a V gene segment and a J gene segment was required. A rearrangement was called productive if the CDR3 had no stop codons and remained in frame with V and J, and every other rearrangement was called non-productive. CDR3 was defined according to IMGT convention as the region running from the second conserved V-encoded cysteine to the conserved J-encoded phenylalanine. Sequences without an unambiguous match to a single V gene segment were excluded from the earlier analysis of a few hundred of the donors. An earlier analysis of 500 to 700 of the donors classified V segments as functional when productive rearrangements were above 56.7% and as segregating when the standard deviation between donors was above 5%. A statistical classification framework was developed to diagnose cytomegalovirus status using the catalog of TCR beta chain sequences. A later analysis assigned V and J genes by comparing TCR nucleotide sequences with IMGT/GENE-DB human TR gene sequences. The TCRdist pipeline was used in a later analysis to assign CDR3 sequences and most-parsimonious VDJ recombination scenarios. In a later analysis, each TCR beta chain was defined by its CDR3 amino acid sequence together with its V-gene family, and reads without a unique V-gene family were excluded. As a way to deal with suspected cross-contamination and a sequencing artifact, a later analysis dropped more than 500 nucleotide sequences that were highly shared and had low generation probability. In a later analysis, a clonal expansion index for each public chain was calculated from normalized within-repertoire ranks of inferred template counts. In a later analysis, generation probabilities were computed with a VDJ recombination model fitted to out-of-frame rearrangements, and the resulting probabilities were checked against IGoR. In a later analysis, TCR-TCR, TCR-HLA and TCR-CMV co-occurrence was scored with hypergeometric tests, and a repertoire-size bias correction was applied to TCR pairs. False discovery rates were estimated in a later analysis by permuting HLA or CMV assignments 20 times. A later analysis grouped co-occurring TCRs with DBSCAN, adding TCRdist sequence similarity when clustering within HLA-allele-positive subsets. Repertoires with fewer than 30,000 or more than 120,000 public chains, plus five repertoires with anomalous nucleotide sharing, were excluded from co-occurrence clustering. This immuneACCESS table, as held by TCRdb, lists in-frame sequences with V and J called but not all clones. Of the missing ones, under half trace to an unresolved V gene in checked studies; the others have no known cause. The V and J calls and clone size were taken over from that table, and D and trimming were inferred from the DNA. The sample data list some 110,000 clones, and about four fifths of these were observed just once. The ten biggest clones cover about 4.9% of the sample.

Overall results and qualifications from the work: A further reported finding was that TCR beta sequences accurately predicted the HLA-A and HLA-B alleles for most subjects in the first cohort. Correlated functional status among segregating V segments might be attributable to linkage disequilibrium, but an unknown experimental factor could not be ruled out. A later analysis found that most CMV-associated TCR beta chains appeared HLA-restricted, with HLA associations seemingly driven largely by CMV exposure. Approximately 16 rarely observed V segments, including chromosome 9 orphons, were excluded from the earlier analysis of approximately 600 of the donors because counts were too low. Because HLA typing was missing for some donors at each locus, association tests included only the typed subset. An earlier analysis of some 590 of the donors showed that most TCR beta V segments appeared in productive rearrangements either about 87% or about 30% of the time, which broadly matched IMGT annotations. A group of highly shared sequence variants was considered likely to be a technical artifact of the sequencing pipeline. According to a later analysis, TCR association rates differed among HLA loci, with DRB1 alleles showing the most associated TCRs and HLA-C alleles showing the fewest. In vitro tests confirmed that a few of the cytomegalovirus-associated TCR beta chains recognize cytomegalovirus antigens. The study listed 150 to 200 TCR beta chains as associated with cytomegalovirus. The cohort was sequenced for TCR beta chains only, and without alpha or paired-chain data the features that could be detected were limited. Sequencing depth was assumed to be roughly uniform across donors in the presence/absence analyses, though that assumption may not hold. A later analysis reported that several top co-occurrence clusters appeared linked to parvovirus B19, influenza, CMV and Epstein-Barr virus. According to the authors, the approach could potentially be generalized to other disease states and immunological phenotypes. In a later genetic analysis, fewer N-insertions in productive TCRs were reported among donors in an Asian-associated ancestry cluster than the roughly 640-donor mean. The classifier was reported to diagnose cytomegalovirus status with high specificity and sensitivity in both the original cohort and the validation cohort. Specific HLA alleles were associated with about 17,000 TCR beta sequences at a false discovery rate of 0.05 in a later analysis. Because the 87-base-pair reads could not distinguish some IMGT-functional V segments, including TRBV6-2 and TRBV6-3, those segments were excluded. The only immune exposure information available for the cohort was CMV serostatus. While some public TCRs were present in many individuals, most TCR sequences turned up only very rarely across donors. Compared with equally common non-associated chains, HLA-associated TCR beta chains in a later analysis were more clonally expanded and had lower generation probabilities. In a later genetic analysis, a missense DCLRE1C variant was associated with V-gene and J-gene trimming of TCR beta chains, and the association was replicated in an independent cohort. Assigning TCR associations to individual alleles was difficult when HLA alleles, especially DR and DQ, strongly co-occurred.

This receptor was obtained from a man aged 25-45 years in good health and CMV-seropositive. This chain joins TRBV9 to TRBJ2-1; TRBD2 is perhaps the D gene, given 6 matching bases. Source material: PBMCs. The DNA reads TGTGCCAGCAGCGCGGAGGGACCGCCCGGGGATGAGCAGTTCTTC. Translated, this gives CASSAEGPPGDEQFF.